Below are 9 T cell receptor beta chains sequenced from a single sample in a study of blood T cell repertoires in COVID-19. Assay: immunoSEQ multiplex PCR; the TCRdb copy retains only in-frame clones and omits some. In the table there are approximately 400,000 clones, about nine tenths of which are singletons. Specimen: PBMCs or T cells enriched from blood (not recorded which). Receptors originate from a woman in her forties who had been exposed to COVID-19.

This chain joins TRBV5-6 and TRBJ1-6; 10 bases align to TRBD1. With V trimmed by 4 bases and J by 10 bases, 5 bases remained unmatched. CDR3 length: 14 residues. CDR1 SGHDT and CDR2 YYEEEE come from the germline V gene. CDR3 sequence reads: CASSRTGGESPLHF. CDR3 nucleotide sequence: TGTGCCAGCAGCAGGACAGGGGGGGAATCACCCCTCCACTTT.

The CDR3 reads CASSPVSSGNTIYF. Written as DNA, the CDR3 is TGTGCCAGCAGTCCTGTGAGCTCTGGAAACACCATATATTTT. J is TRBJ1-3 and V is TRBV6-5; no reliable D call. CDR3 size: 14 residues. Trimming took off 5 bases at V and 0 bases at J, with 8 bases between the two ends. The V gene's germline CDR1 is MNHEY and CDR2 SVGAGI.

This rearrangement joins TRBV5-4 to TRBJ2-2, with TRBD2 matching over 8 bases. Trimming removed 2 bases from V and 4 bases from J; junction bases left unmatched: 4. Germline V gives CDR1 SGHNT, CDR2 YYREEE (reference sequence). The CDR3 is made up of 15 amino acids. This CDR3 is CASSFSLAGTGELFF. The DNA for the CDR3 is TGTGCCAGCAGCTTTAGCCTAGCGGGCACCGGGGAGCTGTTTTTT. Looking up the rest from reference TRBV5-4 and TRBJ2-2 gives the full variable domain: ETGVTQSPTHLIKTRGQQVTLRCSSQSGHNTVSWYQQALGQGPQFIFQYYREEENGRGNFPPRFSGLQFPNYSSELNVNALELDDSALYLCASSFSLAGTGELFFGEGSRLTVL.

V and J are TRBV18 and TRBJ2-5, with TRBD2 matching over 11 bases. Germline CDR1 KGHSH, CDR2 LQKENI. This CDR3 contains 15 residues. The trim removed 6 bases at V and 1 base at J, leaving 4 bases unmatched. For the CDR3, the DNA is TGTGCCAGCTCTCCGCTAGCGGGGGGCCAAGAGACCCAGTACTTC. As protein: CASSPLAGGQETQYF.

The gene calls are TRBV10-3 and TRBJ2-5; a possible D gene is TRBD1 (6 bases). V was trimmed by 4 bases and J by 4 bases, leaving 7 bases between them. The CDR3 is 12 residues long. Germline CDR1 and CDR2: ENHRY and SYGVKD. The CDR3 nucleotides read TGTGCCATCAGTGGACAGGTAGAGACCCAGTACTTC. It specifies CAISGQVETQYF.

The chain recombines TRBV19 with TRBJ1-5; D unresolved. In germline, CDR1 is LNHDA, CDR2 SQIVND (reference sequence). The CDR3 contains 13 residues. Trimming pared 2 bases from V and 3 bases from J, leaving 5 bases between. CDR3 DNA sequence: TGTGCCAGTAGTATATTGGCCAATCAGCCCCAGCATTTT. This translates into CASSILANQPQHF. Full variable domain (remainder filled in from reference TRBV19 and TRBJ1-5): DGGITQSPKYLFRKEGQNVTLSCEQNLNHDAMYWYRQDPGQGLRLIYYSQIVNDFQKGDIAEGYSVSREKKESFPLTVTSAQKNPTAFYLCASSILANQPQHFGDGTRLSIL.

This rearrangement joins TRBV5-4 to TRBJ1-1, with D maybe TRBD1 (5 bases). V dropped 0 bases and J dropped 7 bases, with 10 bases sitting between them. The length of the CDR3 is 13 residues. Looked up from germline, CDR1 is SGHNT and CDR2 is YYREEE (reference sequence). The CDR3 nucleotides are TGTGCCAGCAGCTTGGCAGGGTTAGATGAAGCTTTCTTT. Its protein product is CASSLAGLDEAFF.

The chain is built from TRBV6-5 and TRBJ1-1; D is undetermined. Germline V gives CDR1 MNHEY, CDR2 SVGAGI. The length of the CDR3 is 12 residues. The V and J ends lost 4 bases and 1 base respectively, with 4 bases between them. The CDR3 DNA reads as TGTGCCAGCAGTTTCGGGAACACTGAAGCTTTCTTT. Encoded protein: CASSFGNTEAFF.

The chain is built from TRBV24-1 and TRBJ2-1; perhaps TRBD2 as D (6 bases). CDR1 is KGHDR and CDR2 is SFDVKD in the germline V gene. Trimming removed 7 bases at V and 3 bases at J, with 12 bases between. This CDR3 comprises 14 residues. The DNA of the CDR3 is TGTGCCACCAGATCAGGAGGGGTCTACAATGAGCAGTTCTTC. Amino acid sequence: CATRSGGVYNEQFF.